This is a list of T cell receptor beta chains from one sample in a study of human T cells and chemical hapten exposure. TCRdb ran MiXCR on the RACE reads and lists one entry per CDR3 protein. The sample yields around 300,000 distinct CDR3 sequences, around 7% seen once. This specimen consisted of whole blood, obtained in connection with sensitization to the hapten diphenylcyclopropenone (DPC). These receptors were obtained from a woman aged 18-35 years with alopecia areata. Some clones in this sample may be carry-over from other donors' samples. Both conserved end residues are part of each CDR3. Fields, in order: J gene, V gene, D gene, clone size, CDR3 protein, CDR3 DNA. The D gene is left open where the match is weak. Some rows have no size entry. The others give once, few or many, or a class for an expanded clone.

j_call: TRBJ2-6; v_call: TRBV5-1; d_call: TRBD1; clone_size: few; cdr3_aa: CASRTGTDSGANVLTF; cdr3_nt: TGCGCCAGCAGAACCGGGACAGACTCTGGGGCCAACGTCCTGACTTTC
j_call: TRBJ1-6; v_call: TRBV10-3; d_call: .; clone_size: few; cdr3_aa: CAISTSSYNSPLHF; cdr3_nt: TGTGCCATTTCCACCAGCTCCTATAATTCACCCCTCCACTTT
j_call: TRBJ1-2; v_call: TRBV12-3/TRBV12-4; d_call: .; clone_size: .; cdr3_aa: CASSLDLNRRFYGYTF; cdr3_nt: TGTGCCAGCAGTTTAGATTTGAACAGGAGATTCTATGGCTACACCTTC
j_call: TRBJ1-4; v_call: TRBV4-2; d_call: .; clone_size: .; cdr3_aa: CASSQDKANEKLFF; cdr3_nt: TGTGCCAGCAGCCAAGATAAGGCTAATGAAAAACTGTTTTTT
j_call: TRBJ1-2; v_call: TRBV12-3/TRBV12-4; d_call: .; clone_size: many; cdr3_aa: CASSLSGSYGYTF; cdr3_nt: TGTGCCAGCAGTTTGTCTGGGAGCTATGGCTACACCTTC
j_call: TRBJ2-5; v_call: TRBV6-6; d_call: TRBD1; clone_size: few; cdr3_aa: CASSTGQGRETQYF; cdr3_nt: TGTGCCAGCAGTACGGGACAGGGGCGAGAGACCCAGTACTTC
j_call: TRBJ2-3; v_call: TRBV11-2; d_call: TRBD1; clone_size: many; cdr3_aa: CASSLRFSDRAVLRSTDTQYF; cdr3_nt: TGTGCCAGCAGCTTACGATTTTCGGACAGGGCTGTTTTGAGAAGCACAGATACGCAGTATTTT
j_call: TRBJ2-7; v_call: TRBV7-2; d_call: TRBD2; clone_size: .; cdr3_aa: CASSLDPSGSSYEQYF; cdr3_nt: TGTGCCAGCAGCTTAGATCCTAGCGGGAGCTCCTACGAGCAGTACTTC
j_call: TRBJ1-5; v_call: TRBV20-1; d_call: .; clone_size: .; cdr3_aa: CSAGSNGGNQPQHF; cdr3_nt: TGCAGTGCCGGCTCCAATGGTGGCAATCAGCCCCAGCATTTT
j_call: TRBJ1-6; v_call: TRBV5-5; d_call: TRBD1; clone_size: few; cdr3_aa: CASSLRLRDRDIPLHF; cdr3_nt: TGTGCCAGCAGCTTAAGGCTCCGGGACAGGGATATCCCCCTCCACTTT
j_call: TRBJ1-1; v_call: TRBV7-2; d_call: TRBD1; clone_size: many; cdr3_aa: CASSSYRGWTEAFF; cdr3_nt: TGTGCCAGCAGCTCTTACAGGGGATGGACTGAAGCTTTCTTT
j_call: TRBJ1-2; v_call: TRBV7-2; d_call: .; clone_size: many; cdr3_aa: CASSLAGQIHYGYTF; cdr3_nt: TGTGCCAGCAGCTTAGCGGGTCAGATTCACTATGGCTACACCTTC
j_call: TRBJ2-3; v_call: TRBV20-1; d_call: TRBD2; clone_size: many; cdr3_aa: CSARNLGLAGGPDTQYF; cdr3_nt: TGCAGTGCTAGAAACCTCGGACTAGCGGGGGGCCCCGATACGCAGTATTTT
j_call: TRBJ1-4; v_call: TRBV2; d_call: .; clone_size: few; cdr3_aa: CASSESGDATNEKLFF; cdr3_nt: TGTGCCAGCAGTGAATCTGGGGACGCAACTAATGAAAAACTGTTTTTT
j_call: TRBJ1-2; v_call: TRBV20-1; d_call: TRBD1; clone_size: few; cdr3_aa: CSARYPGQGYGYTF; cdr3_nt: TGCAGTGCTAGGTACCCGGGACAGGGCTATGGCTACACCTTC
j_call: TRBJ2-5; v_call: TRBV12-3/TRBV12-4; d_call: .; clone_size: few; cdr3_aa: CASTAGHVFGAQYF; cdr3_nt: TGTGCCAGCACCGCGGGACATGTTTTTGGGGCCCAGTACTTC
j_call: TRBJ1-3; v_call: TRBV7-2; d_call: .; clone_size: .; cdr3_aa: CASSLDAARTGNTIYF; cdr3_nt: TGTGCCAGCAGCTTAGACGCAGCGAGGACTGGAAACACCATATATTTT
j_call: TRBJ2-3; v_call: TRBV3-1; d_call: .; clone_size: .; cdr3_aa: CASSSTTGAYTDTQYF; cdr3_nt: TGTGCCAGCAGCTCCACGACGGGGGCCTACACAGATACGCAGTATTTT
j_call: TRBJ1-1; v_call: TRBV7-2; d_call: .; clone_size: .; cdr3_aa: CASRPMLGQGFREAFF; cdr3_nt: TGTGCCAGCAGACCAATGTTGGGGCAGGGTTTTCGTGAAGCTTTCTTT
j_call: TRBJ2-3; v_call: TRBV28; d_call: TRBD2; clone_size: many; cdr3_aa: CASTGRLDTQYF; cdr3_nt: TGTGCCAGCACCGGGAGGCTAGATACGCAGTATTTT
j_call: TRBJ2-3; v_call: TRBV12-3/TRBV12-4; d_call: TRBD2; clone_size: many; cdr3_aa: CASSKGLADTQYF; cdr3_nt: TGTGCCAGCAGTAAGGGACTAGCAGATACGCAGTATTTT
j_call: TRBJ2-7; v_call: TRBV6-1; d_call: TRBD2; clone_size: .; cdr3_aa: CASTGTSGGAYEQYF; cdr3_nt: TGTGCCAGCACCGGGACTAGCGGGGGGGCATACGAGCAGTACTTC
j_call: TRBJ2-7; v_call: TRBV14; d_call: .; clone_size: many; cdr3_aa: CASSQSVSGIEQYF; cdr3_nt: TGTGCCAGCAGCCAAAGCGTCTCGGGGATCGAGCAGTACTTC
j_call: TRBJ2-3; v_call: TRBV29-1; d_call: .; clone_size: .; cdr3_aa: CSALGALGGTDTQYF; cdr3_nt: TGCAGCGCTCTAGGTGCCCTAGGGGGCACAGATACGCAGTATTTT
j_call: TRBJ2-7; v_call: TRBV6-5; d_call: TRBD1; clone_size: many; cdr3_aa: CASSVRDRGREQYF; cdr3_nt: TGTGCCAGCAGCGTACGGGACAGGGGGCGCGAGCAGTACTTC
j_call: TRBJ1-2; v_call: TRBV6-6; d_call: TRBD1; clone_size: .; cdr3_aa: CASKDTGTDYGYTF; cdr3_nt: TGTGCCAGCAAAGACACCGGGACAGACTATGGCTACACCTTC